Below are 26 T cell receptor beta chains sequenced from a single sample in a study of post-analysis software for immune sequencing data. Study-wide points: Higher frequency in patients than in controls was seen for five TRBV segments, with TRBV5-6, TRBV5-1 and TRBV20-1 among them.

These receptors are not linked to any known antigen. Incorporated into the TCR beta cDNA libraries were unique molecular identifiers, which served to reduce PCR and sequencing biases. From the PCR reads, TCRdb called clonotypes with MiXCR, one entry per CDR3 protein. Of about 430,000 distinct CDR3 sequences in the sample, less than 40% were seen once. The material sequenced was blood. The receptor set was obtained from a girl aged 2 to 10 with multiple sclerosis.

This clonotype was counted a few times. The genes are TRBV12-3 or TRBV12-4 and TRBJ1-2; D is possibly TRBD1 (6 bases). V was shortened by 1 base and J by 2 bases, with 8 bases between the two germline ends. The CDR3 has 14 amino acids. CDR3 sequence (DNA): TGTGCCAGCAGTTTAGTAGGGGGGAACTATGGCTACACCTTC. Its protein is CASSLVGGNYGYTF.

The CDR3 coding sequence is TGCGCCAGCAGCCCGGGACTAGCGAGGTACGAGCAGTACTTC. Amino acid sequence: CASSPGLARYEQYF. This chain connects TRBV5-1 to TRBJ2-7; 10 bases match TRBD2. The V segment lost 4 bases and the J segment 4 bases; nucleotides outside the gene matches: 5. This CDR3 is 14 amino acids long. Per the germline V gene, CDR1 is SGHRS and CDR2 is YFSETQ.

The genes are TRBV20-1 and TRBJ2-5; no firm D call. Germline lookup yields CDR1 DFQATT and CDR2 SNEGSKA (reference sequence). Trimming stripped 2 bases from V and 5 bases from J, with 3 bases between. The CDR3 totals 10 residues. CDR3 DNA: TGCAGTGCTAGATTGGAGACCCAGTACTTC. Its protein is CSARLETQYF.

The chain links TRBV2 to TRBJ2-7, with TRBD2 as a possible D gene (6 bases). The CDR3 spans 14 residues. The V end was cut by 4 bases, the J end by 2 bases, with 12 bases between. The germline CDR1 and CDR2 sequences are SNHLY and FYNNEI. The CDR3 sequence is CASSASAYTYEQYF. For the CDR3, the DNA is TGTGCCAGCAGTGCTAGCGCGTATACCTACGAGCAGTACTTC. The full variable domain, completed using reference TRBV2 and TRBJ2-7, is EPEVTQTPSHQVTQMGQEVILRCVPISNHLYFYWYRQILGQKVEFLVSFYNNEISEKSEIFDDQFSVERPDGSNFTLKIRSTKLEDSAMYFCASSASAYTYEQYFGPGTRLTVT.

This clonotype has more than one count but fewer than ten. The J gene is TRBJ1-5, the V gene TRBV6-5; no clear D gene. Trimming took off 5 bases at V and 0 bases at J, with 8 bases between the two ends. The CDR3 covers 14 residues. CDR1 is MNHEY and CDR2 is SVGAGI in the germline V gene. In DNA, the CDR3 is TGTGCCAGCAGTCTCGAAGTTAGCAATCAGCCCCAGCATTTT. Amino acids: CASSLEVSNQPQHF.

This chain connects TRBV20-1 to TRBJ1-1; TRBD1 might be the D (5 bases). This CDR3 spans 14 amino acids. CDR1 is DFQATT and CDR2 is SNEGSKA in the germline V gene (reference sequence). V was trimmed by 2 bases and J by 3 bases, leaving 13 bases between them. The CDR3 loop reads CSARLTGAYTEAFF. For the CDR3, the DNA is TGCAGTGCTAGATTAACTGGGGCTTACACTGAAGCTTTCTTT.

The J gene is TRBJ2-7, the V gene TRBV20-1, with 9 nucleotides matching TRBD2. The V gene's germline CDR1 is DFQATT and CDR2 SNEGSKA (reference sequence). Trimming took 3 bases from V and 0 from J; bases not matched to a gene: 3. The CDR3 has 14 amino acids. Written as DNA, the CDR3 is TGCAGTGCTAGTGGGACTAGCCTCTCCTACGAGCAGTACTTC. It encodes CSASGTSLSYEQYF.

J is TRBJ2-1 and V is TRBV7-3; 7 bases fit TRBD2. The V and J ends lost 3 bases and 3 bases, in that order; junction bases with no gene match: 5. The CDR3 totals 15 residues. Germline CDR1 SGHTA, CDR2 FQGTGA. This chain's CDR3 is CASSFGRGNYNEQFF. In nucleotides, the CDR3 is TGTGCCAGCAGCTTTGGGCGGGGGAACTACAATGAGCAGTTCTTC.

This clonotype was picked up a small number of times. DNA for the CDR3: TGCAGTGCTACCCCGGGGGCCCTTCACGCAGATACGCAGTATTTT. This codes for CSATPGALHADTQYF. The chain has TRBV20-1 and TRBJ2-3; possibly TRBD1 or TRBD2 for D (6 bases each). Trimming took 4 bases from V and 4 from J, leaving 18 bases between them. The germline gives CDR1 DFQATT, CDR2 SNEGSKA (reference sequence). The CDR3 runs to 15 residues.

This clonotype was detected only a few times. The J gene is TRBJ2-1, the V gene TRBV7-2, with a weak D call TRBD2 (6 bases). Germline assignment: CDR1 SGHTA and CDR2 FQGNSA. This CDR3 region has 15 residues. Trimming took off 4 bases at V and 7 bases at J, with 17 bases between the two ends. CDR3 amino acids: CASSSSGPVRNEQFF. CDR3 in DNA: TGTGCCAGCAGCTCAAGCGGGCCGGTGAGGAATGAGCAGTTCTTC.

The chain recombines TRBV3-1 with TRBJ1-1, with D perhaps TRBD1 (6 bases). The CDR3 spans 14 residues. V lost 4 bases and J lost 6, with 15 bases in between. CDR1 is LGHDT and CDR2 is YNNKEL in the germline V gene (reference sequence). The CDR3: CASSPLGRGPEAFF. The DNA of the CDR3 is TGTGCCAGCAGCCCCCTGGGCAGGGGCCCTGAAGCTTTCTTT.

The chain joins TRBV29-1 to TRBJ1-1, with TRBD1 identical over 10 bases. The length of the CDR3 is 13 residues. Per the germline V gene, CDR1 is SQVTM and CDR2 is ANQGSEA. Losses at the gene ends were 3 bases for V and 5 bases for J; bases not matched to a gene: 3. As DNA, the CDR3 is TGCAGCGTTGACCGGGACAGGGGTACTGAAGCTTTCTTT. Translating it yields CSVDRDRGTEAFF.

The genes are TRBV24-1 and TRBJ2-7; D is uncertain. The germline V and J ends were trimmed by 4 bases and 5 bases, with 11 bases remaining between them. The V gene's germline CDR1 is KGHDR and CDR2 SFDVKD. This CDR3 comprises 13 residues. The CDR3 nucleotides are TGTGCCACCAGTGACGGTCATCTCAACGAGCAGTACTTC. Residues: CATSDGHLNEQYF.

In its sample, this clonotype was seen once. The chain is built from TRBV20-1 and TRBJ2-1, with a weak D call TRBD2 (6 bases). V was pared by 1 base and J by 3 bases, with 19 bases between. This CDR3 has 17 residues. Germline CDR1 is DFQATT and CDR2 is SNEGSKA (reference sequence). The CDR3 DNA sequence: TGCAGTGCTAGAGTCTCCGGGGGAGGTGGGGACTACAATGAGCAGTTCTTC. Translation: CSARVSGGGGDYNEQFF.

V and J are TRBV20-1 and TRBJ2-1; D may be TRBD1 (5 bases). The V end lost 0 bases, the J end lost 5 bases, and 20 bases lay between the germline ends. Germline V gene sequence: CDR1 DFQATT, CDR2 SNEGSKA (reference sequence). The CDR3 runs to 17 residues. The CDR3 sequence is CSARDKGQAIPHNEQFF. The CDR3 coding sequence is TGCAGTGCTAGAGATAAGGGGCAGGCGATTCCCCACAATGAGCAGTTCTTC.

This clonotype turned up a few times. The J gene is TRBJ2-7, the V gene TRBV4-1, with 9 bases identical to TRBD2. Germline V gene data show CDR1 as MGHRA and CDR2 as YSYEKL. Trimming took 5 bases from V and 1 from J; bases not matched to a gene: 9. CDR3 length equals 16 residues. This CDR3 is CASSAYLAGPSYEQYF. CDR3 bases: TGCGCCAGCAGCGCATATCTAGCGGGACCATCCTACGAGCAGTACTTC.

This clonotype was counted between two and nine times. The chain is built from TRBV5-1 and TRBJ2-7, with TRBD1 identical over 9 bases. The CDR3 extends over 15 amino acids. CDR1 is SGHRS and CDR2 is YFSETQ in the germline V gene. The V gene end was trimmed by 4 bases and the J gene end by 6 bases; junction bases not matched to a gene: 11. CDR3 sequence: CASSPKGDRVGEQYF. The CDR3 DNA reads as TGCGCCAGCAGCCCCAAGGGGGACAGGGTAGGCGAGCAGTACTTC.

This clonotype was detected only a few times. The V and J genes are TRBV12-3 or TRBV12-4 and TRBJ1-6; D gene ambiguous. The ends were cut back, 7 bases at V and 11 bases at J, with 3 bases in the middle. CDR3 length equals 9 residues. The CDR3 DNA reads TGTGCCAGCACCACACCCCTCCACTTT. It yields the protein CASTTPLHF.

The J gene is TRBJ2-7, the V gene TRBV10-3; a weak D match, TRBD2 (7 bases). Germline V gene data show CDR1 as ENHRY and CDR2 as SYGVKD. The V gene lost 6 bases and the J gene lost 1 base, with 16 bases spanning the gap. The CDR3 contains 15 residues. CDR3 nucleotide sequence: TGTGCCATCAGGAAATACGGGGGGCTTTCCTACGAGCAGTACTTC. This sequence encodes CAIRKYGGLSYEQYF.

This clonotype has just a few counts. CDR3 residues: CASSERAHEKLFF. In DNA, the CDR3 is TGTGCCAGCAGTGAGAGGGCACACGAAAAACTGTTTTTT. The genes are TRBV2 and TRBJ1-4, with D unresolved. The V gene lost 3 bases and the J gene lost 8 bases, with 10 bases spanning the gap. This CDR3 has 13 residues. Per germline, CDR1 SNHLY and CDR2 FYNNEI.

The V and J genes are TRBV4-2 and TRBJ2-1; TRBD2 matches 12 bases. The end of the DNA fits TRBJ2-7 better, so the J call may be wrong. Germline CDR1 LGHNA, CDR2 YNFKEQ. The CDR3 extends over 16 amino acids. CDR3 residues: CASSQGLAGGKAEQYF. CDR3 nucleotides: TGTGCCAGCAGCCAAGGTCTAGCGGGAGGGAAGGCTGAGCAGTACTTC.

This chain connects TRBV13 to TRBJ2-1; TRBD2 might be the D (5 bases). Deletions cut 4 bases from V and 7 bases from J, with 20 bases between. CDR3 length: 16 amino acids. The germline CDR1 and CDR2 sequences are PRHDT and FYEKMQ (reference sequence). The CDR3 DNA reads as TGTGCCAGCAGCTCATTTGCTAGCCCCCAGCGGAATGAGCAGTTCTTC. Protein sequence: CASSSFASPQRNEQFF.

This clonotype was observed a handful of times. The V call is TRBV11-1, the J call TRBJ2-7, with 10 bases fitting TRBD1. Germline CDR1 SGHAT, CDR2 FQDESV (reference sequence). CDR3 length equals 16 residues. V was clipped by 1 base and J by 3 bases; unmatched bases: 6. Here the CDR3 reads CASSLVSWDRGYEQYF. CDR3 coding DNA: TGTGCCAGCAGCTTAGTCTCCTGGGACAGGGGCTACGAGCAGTACTTC.

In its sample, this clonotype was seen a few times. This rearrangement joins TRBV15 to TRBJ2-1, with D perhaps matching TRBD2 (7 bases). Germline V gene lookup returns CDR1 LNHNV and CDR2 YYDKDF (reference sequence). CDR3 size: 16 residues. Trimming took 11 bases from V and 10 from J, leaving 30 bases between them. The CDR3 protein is CALRGAKGDWTSEQFF. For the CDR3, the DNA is TGTGCCCTTCGGGGGGCAAAGGGGGACTGGACTTCGGAGCAGTTCTTC.

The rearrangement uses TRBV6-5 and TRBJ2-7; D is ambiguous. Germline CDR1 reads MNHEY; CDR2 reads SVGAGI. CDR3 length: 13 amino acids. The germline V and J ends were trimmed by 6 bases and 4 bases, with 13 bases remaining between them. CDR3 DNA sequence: TGTGCCAGCAGCTTACGGGCGCCATACGAGCAGTACTTC. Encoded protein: CASSLRAPYEQYF.

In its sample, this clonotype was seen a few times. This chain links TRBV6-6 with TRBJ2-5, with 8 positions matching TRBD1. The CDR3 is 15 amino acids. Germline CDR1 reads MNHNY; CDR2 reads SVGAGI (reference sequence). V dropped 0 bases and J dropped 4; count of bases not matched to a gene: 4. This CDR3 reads CASSYSRQGRETQYF. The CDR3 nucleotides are TGTGCCAGCAGTTACTCCAGACAGGGGAGAGAGACCCAGTACTTC.